This T cell receptor beta chain was recorded in a study of T cells after yellow fever vaccination. Study-level findings and limits: The study re-detected most primary-vaccination clones after the booster (approximately 96% CD4, roughly 85% CD8).

Germline V CDR1 and CDR2: MGHRA, YSYEKL. The CDR3 covers 15 residues. Trimming removed 3 bases from V and 4 bases from J; junction bases left unmatched: 6. This clonotype was detected many times. Its antigen is currently unknown. TCRdb analysed the 5' RACE reads with MiXCR anew, one entry per CDR3 protein. The sample gives about 75,000 distinct CDR3 sequences, around 7.1% of which show up once; approximately 29% is in the top ten. This sequence was found in a man aged 18 to 29 who received the YFV17D yellow fever vaccine. This rearrangement joins TRBV4-1 to TRBJ1-5, with TRBD1 matching 7 bases. This material consisted of CD8+ T cells sorted from PBMCs, taken approximately 11 days after the first yellow fever vaccination. The CDR3: CASSHTTGPNQPQHF. CDR3 sequence (DNA): TGCGCCAGCAGCCATACGACAGGGCCGAATCAGCCCCAGCATTTT.